The rows below give T cell receptor beta chains drawn from one sample of a study of T cells in Graves' hyperthyroidism and ophthalmopathy. Using its own MiXCR run on the multiplex PCR reads, TCRdb lists one record per CDR3 protein. The repertoire includes approximately 590,000 distinct CDR3 sequences, roughly 50% of them detected once, and about 7.9% sits in the top ten. Material: peripheral blood or thyroid tissue (not recorded which). These TCRs come from a young woman with Graves' hyperthyroidism. Both conserved end residues are part of each CDR3. D genes are given only for firm matches. Clone size is given for some rows only: seen once, a few or many times, or a class if the clone is expanded.

NA	TRBV29-1	TRBD1	TRBJ1-2	TGCAGCGTAGTGACAGGGCAAGGCTACACCTTC	CSVVTGQGYTF
NA	TRBV4-2	NA	TRBJ1-4	TGTGCCAGGAGTGGGACTAATGAAAAACTGTTTTTT	CARSGTNEKLFF
NA	TRBV5-1	NA	TRBJ1-1	TGCGCCAGCAGCTTGGAGGATACTGAAGCTTTCTTT	CASSLEDTEAFF
many	TRBV7-7	NA	TRBJ1-1	TGTGCCAGCAGCCGAGACAGCTACACTGAAGCTTTCTTT	CASSRDSYTEAFF
few	TRBV24-1	NA	TRBJ2-7	TGTGCCACCAGCCGTGGCGGGACTTTTCTCTTC	CATSRGGTFLF
NA	TRBV20-1	TRBD2	TRBJ2-5	TGCAGTGCTGAGGTGGGACTAGCGGGAGGCCACCAAGAGACCCAGTACTTC	CSAEVGLAGGHQETQYF
NA	TRBV6-5	NA	TRBJ2-7	TGTGCCAGCAGTTACCTACTGGACAGAGACTACGAGCAGTACTTC	CASSYLLDRDYEQYF
few	TRBV7-2	NA	TRBJ2-6	TGTGCCAGCAGCTTAGGGGTCAACGTCCTGACTTTC	CASSLGVNVLTF
NA	TRBV6-5	NA	TRBJ2-7	TGTGCCAGCAGTTACTCCATAACTAGGGACGAGCAGTACTTC	CASSYSITRDEQYF
NA	TRBV2	NA	TRBJ2-2	TGTGCCAGCAGTGCCCTCACCGGGGAGCTGTTTTTT	CASSALTGELFF
few	TRBV7-2	NA	TRBJ2-5	TGTGCCCCCGGTGCGCGGAAAGAGACCCAGTACTTC	CAPGARKETQYF
NA	TRBV7-2	NA	TRBJ1-5	TGTGCCAGCAGCGGTCGAGGCGAGCCCCAGCATTTT	CASSGRGEPQHF